This passage covers 32 T cell receptor beta chains from one sample sequenced in a study of T cells in Graves' hyperthyroidism and ophthalmopathy (dated by TCRdb to the late 2010s). Library preparation used multiplex PCR. Sequenced on an Illumina HiSeq 2000. Amplification of TCR beta CDR3 regions was carried out from RNA transcripts. A first-round RT-PCR of the TCR CDR3 used the HTBI primer set with the Qiagen OneStep RT-PCR kit. The public reads were run again by TCRdb, first through fastp at Q25 and then through MiXCR, and only productive beta chains were kept. Rows with one shared CDR3 protein collapse into an entry with the most common genes and DNA. This sample lists around 540,000 distinct CDR3 sequences; approximately 16% were detected once. Of the sample, 25% to 30% falls within the top ten clones. Material: blood. The source of these receptors is a woman aged 25-40 years with Graves' ophthalmopathy.

The sample holds one count of this clonotype. The chain carries TRBV7-9 and TRBJ1-4, with D possibly TRBD1 on 5 matching bases. Germline CDR1 SEHNR, CDR2 FQNEAQ (reference sequence). Trimming removed 5 bases from V and 10 bases from J, with 17 bases in between. This CDR3 region has 14 residues. Here the CDR3 DNA reads TGTGCCAGCAGCCGTTCGGGACCCATGGGAAAACTGTTTTTT. It specifies CASSRSGPMGKLFF.

Many counts were recorded for this clonotype. The J gene is TRBJ2-1, the V gene TRBV2; D ambiguous. V lost 6 bases and J 10 bases, leaving 10 bases between the germline ends. This CDR3 is 11 amino acids long. Per germline, CDR1 SNHLY and CDR2 FYNNEI. CDR3 loop: CASRPVVEQFF. The CDR3 nucleotides are TGTGCCAGCAGACCGGTGGTGGAGCAGTTCTTC.

This clonotype was recorded many times. The chain recombines TRBV5-6 with TRBJ2-5; D not resolved. From germline, CDR1 is SGHDT and CDR2 YYEEEE. The ends were cut back, 0 bases at V and 4 bases at J, with 13 bases in the middle. The CDR3 runs to 15 residues. In DNA, the CDR3 is TGTGCCAGCAGCTTGGCCAACGGGCTTCGAGAGACCCAGTACTTC. The encoded protein is CASSLANGLRETQYF. The entire variable domain, with the rest obtained from reference TRBV5-6 and TRBJ2-5, is as follows: DAGVTQSPTHLIKTRGQQVTLRCSPKSGHDTVSWYQQALGQGPQFIFQYYEEEERQRGNFPDRFSGHQFPNYSSELNVNALLLGDSALYLCASSLANGLRETQYFGPGTRLLVL.

This clonotype was observed a few times. This chain uses TRBV6-2 or TRBV6-3 with TRBJ2-1; TRBD2 aligns across 8 bases. V trimming: 2 bases; J trimming: 6 bases; junction bases outside the gene matches: 6. This CDR3 region has 15 residues. Germline CDR1 MNHEY, CDR2 SVGEGT. The CDR3 reads CASSYVLAAGNEQFF. The CDR3 DNA follows: TGTGCCAGCAGTTACGTACTAGCGGCCGGCAATGAGCAGTTCTTC.

Ten or more counts support this clonotype. V is TRBV5-1 and J is TRBJ2-2, with D possibly TRBD1 on 6 matching bases. The ends were cut back, 1 base at V and 3 bases at J, with 13 bases in the middle. The CDR3 runs 16 residues. Germline V lookup: CDR1 SGHRS, CDR2 YFSETQ. As DNA, the CDR3 is TGCGCCAGCAGCTTGCGACCGGGACAAGACACCGGGGAGCTGTTTTTT. The encoded protein is CASSLRPGQDTGELFF.

In its sample, this clonotype was seen a few times. The genes are TRBV7-3 and TRBJ2-2, with 7 bases identical to TRBD2. CDR1 and CDR2 from the germline V gene are SGHTA and FQGTGA. With V trimmed by 2 bases and J by 1 base, 1 base remained unmatched. This CDR3 spans 15 amino acids. The CDR3 protein is CASSLGTKNTGELFF. CDR3 DNA sequence: TGTGCCAGCAGCTTAGGGACTAAGAACACCGGGGAGCTGTTTTTT.

The table lists this clonotype with many counts. The CDR3 loop is CASRRTSGGEQYF. As DNA, the CDR3 is TGTGCCAGCAGACGGACTAGCGGGGGCGAGCAGTACTTC. The chain employs TRBV6-1 and TRBJ2-7, with 13 bases that match TRBD2. Per the germline V gene, CDR1 is MNHNS and CDR2 is SASEGT. The CDR3 consists of 13 residues. With V trimmed by 6 bases and J by 6 bases, 2 bases remained unmatched.

In this sample, this clonotype turned up many times. The J gene is TRBJ2-1, the V gene TRBV9, with 13 bases identical to TRBD2. The CDR3 sequence is 16 residues long. Germline values: CDR1 SGDLS, CDR2 YYNGEE. After removal of 4 bases from V and 13 bases from J, the junction contained 14 bases not matched to a gene. CDR3 nucleotides: TGTGCCAGCAGCCTAGGCGGACTAGCGGGGGCGACGGATCAGTTCTTC. Its protein is CASSLGGLAGATDQFF.

This clonotype came up many times. This rearrangement joins TRBV12-3 or TRBV12-4 to TRBJ2-2; the match to TRBD1 covers 7 bases. J lost 3 bases, V lost 5 bases, and 9 bases had no gene match. This CDR3 contains 16 residues. CDR3 sequence reads: CASSPLQGWDTGELFF. CDR3 DNA sequence: TGTGCCAGCAGTCCGCTACAGGGGTGGGACACCGGGGAGCTGTTTTTT.

This rearrangement joins TRBV29-1 to TRBJ1-6; D possibly corresponds to TRBD1 (5 bases). Trimming cost V 5 bases and J 12 bases, with 29 bases left between them. The CDR3 runs 17 residues. From germline, CDR1 is SQVTM and CDR2 ANQGSEA. The CDR3 nucleotides read TGCAGCGTTTCCGCGAACAGGAAATGGAGGATACGGGAACCCCTCCACTTT. Protein product: CSVSANRKWRIREPLHF.

This clonotype was counted ten times or more. The genes are TRBV20-1 and TRBJ2-1, with TRBD1 as a possible D gene (6 bases). CDR1 and CDR2 (germline): DFQATT, SNEGSKA (reference sequence). There are 15 residues in the CDR3. Trimming removed 6 bases from V and 0 bases from J, with 15 bases in between. CDR3: CSAGRGLSSYNEQFF. In nucleotides, the CDR3 is TGCAGTGCGGGTAGGGGGTTGAGCTCCTACAATGAGCAGTTCTTC.

This clonotype showed up many times. The chain joins TRBV27 to TRBJ1-6; perhaps TRBD1 as D (5 bases). V shed 0 bases and J shed 9 bases, with 15 bases lying between them. The germline gives CDR1 MNHEY, CDR2 SMNVEV (reference sequence). This CDR3 spans 16 amino acids. The CDR3 bases are TGTGCCAGCAGTTTATCAACAGGAGGGTATTCTTCACCCCTCCACTTT. Translation gives CASSLSTGGYSSPLHF.

This clonotype was detected many times. V is TRBV20-1 and J is TRBJ1-1, with 10 bases that match TRBD1. The V gene end was trimmed by 2 bases and the J gene end by 5 bases; junction bases not matched to a gene: 5. This CDR3 has 14 residues. CDR1 DFQATT and CDR2 SNEGSKA come from the germline V gene (reference sequence). CDR3 nucleotide sequence: TGCAGTGCTAGAAGGGGACAGGGGACGACTGAAGCTTTCTTT. Protein sequence: CSARRGQGTTEAFF.

A few counts support this clonotype. The chain recombines TRBV10-3 with TRBJ2-7; the D gene could be TRBD1 or TRBD2 (5 bases each). The germline V gene has CDR1 ENHRY and CDR2 SYGVKD. This CDR3 region has 13 residues. Trimming cost V 11 bases and J 7 bases, with 21 bases left between them. The CDR3: CAGSVGETKEQYF. CDR3 nucleotide sequence: TGTGCCGGTTCGGTGGGGGAAACGAAGGAGCAGTACTTC.

This clonotype showed up just a few times. Just one base apart from a much larger clone, this may be a read error. The V call is TRBV6-2 or TRBV6-3, the J call TRBJ2-1; possible D gene TRBD2, 6 bases. This CDR3 is 13 amino acids long. The germline gives CDR1 MNHEY, CDR2 SVGEGT. Trimming took 8 bases from V and 4 from J, leaving 12 bases between them. CDR3 nucleotides: TGTGCCAGCGGACCAGCGGGTTACAATGAGCAGTTCTTC. As protein: CASGPAGYNEQFF.

This clonotype has more than one count but fewer than ten. V gene TRBV20-1 combines with J gene TRBJ2-5, with D possibly TRBD2 on 5 matching bases. CDR3 length equals 15 residues. V was trimmed by 1 base and J by 2 bases, leaving 14 bases between them. The V gene's germline CDR1 is DFQATT and CDR2 SNEGSKA (reference sequence). The CDR3 spells CSARALRRVQETQYF. CDR3 in DNA: TGCAGTGCTAGAGCTCTGAGGCGGGTTCAAGAGACCCAGTACTTC.

This sequence joins TRBV9 and TRBJ1-2, with D unclear. The germline gives CDR1 SGDLS, CDR2 YYNGEE. V was clipped by 6 bases and J by 0 bases, with 15 bases between them. The CDR3 spans 15 residues. CDR3 in DNA: TGTGCCAGCACCAACGCAGCAGCGACTAACTATGGCTACACCTTC. Protein product: CASTNAAATNYGYTF.

This clonotype showed up just a few times. The V call is TRBV4-3, the J call TRBJ2-3, with D unresolved. CDR1 is LGHNA, CDR2 YSLEER, per germline. V gave up 0 bases and J gave up 1 base, with 11 bases separating them. The CDR3 spans 16 residues. CDR3 sequence (DNA): TGCGCCAGCAGCCAAGACTTTCCTGCGGGCACAGATACGCAGTATTTT. Amino acid sequence: CASSQDFPAGTDTQYF.

In this sample, this clonotype turned up many times. This rearrangement joins TRBV28 to TRBJ2-1; 7 bases match TRBD2. Germline V gene sequence: CDR1 MDHEN, CDR2 SYDVKM. This CDR3 is 14 amino acids long. Trimming cost V 4 bases and J 9 bases; bases outside gene matches: 9. The CDR3 here is CASSYGGSVGEQFF. CDR3 nucleotide sequence: TGTGCCAGCAGTTATGGCGGGAGCGTGGGTGAGCAGTTCTTC.

In its sample, this clonotype was seen many times. A read error may explain this, as a much larger clone is one base away. The rearrangement joins TRBV4-3 to TRBJ1-1, with D hard to call. V lost 3 bases and J 1 base, leaving 6 bases between the germline ends. CDR3 length: 13 residues. Germline V gene data show CDR1 as LGHNA and CDR2 as YSLEER. Here the CDR3 reads CASSHLRNTEAFF. The CDR3 DNA reads as TGCGCCAGCAGCCACCTACGGAACACTGAAGCTTTCTTT.

On this clonotype itself: This may arise from a read error, as a much more abundant clone is one base away. The DNA of the CDR3 is TGTGCCAGCAGTGGGCCATTCGGACAGGGGAATCAGCCCCAGCATTTT. It encodes CASSGPFGQGNQPQHF. The chain uses TRBV28 and TRBJ1-5; 9 positions match TRBD1. Germline CDR1 and CDR2: MDHEN and SYDVKM. V dropped 5 bases and J dropped 4; count of bases not matched to a gene: 9. This CDR3 region has 16 residues.

V gene TRBV20-1 combines with J gene TRBJ1-5; D is perhaps TRBD1 (5 bases). The CDR3 length is 14 residues. Looked up from germline, CDR1 is DFQATT and CDR2 is SNEGSKA (reference sequence). V dropped 5 bases and J dropped 2 bases, with 13 bases sitting between them. DNA of the CDR3: TGCAGTGCTCAACAGGATCTGGGCAATCAGCCCCAGCATTTT. Translating it yields CSAQQDLGNQPQHF.

This clonotype was recorded a few times. The chain is built from TRBV5-1 and TRBJ2-7; perhaps D is TRBD1 or TRBD2 (5 bases each). This CDR3 is built from 15 residues. CDR1 is SGHRS, CDR2 YFSETQ, per germline. Trimming cost V 6 bases and J 4 bases, with 20 bases left between them. CDR3 coding DNA: TGCGCCAGCAACGTAAGACCGGGGCAGATTTACGAGCAGTACTTC. This gives the protein CASNVRPGQIYEQYF.

A note on this clonotype: This could be a read error, since a much larger clone is one nucleotide away. The conserved phenylalanine or tryptophan normally closing the CDR3 is absent here, so this likely arose from a read error. The V call is TRBV19, the J call TRBJ2-2; tentative D call: TRBD2 (5 bases). Trimming pared 1 base from V and 9 bases from J, leaving 12 bases between. The CDR3 sequence is 14 residues long. Germline V gene sequence: CDR1 LNHDA, CDR2 SQIVND (reference sequence). CDR3 sequence: CASSIGSEGRELFL. CDR3 nucleotides: TGTGCCAGTAGTATAGGATCTGAGGGCAGGGAGCTGTTTCTT.

This clonotype showed up just once. The V gene is TRBV25-1, the J gene TRBJ2-7; D is possibly TRBD2 (5 bases). The CDR3 covers 13 residues. The V gene lost 6 bases and the J gene lost 4 bases, with 13 bases spanning the gap. The germline gives CDR1 MGHDK, CDR2 SYGVNS. This CDR3 is CASRRVGDYEQYF. The CDR3 DNA follows: TGTGCCAGCAGGAGGGTCGGAGATTACGAGCAGTACTTC.

This clonotype was found many times. V gene TRBV3-1 combines with J gene TRBJ2-7; D ambiguous. Germline V gene sequence: CDR1 LGHDT, CDR2 YNNKEL (reference sequence). The CDR3 is made up of 13 amino acids. Deletions cut 0 bases from V and 5 bases from J, with 8 bases between. The DNA of the CDR3 is TGTGCCAGCAGCCAAGATTCTCCCCACGAGCAGTACTTC. This encodes CASSQDSPHEQYF.

The table lists this clonotype with many counts. The chain uses TRBV3-1 and TRBJ2-1; no clear D gene. Trimming took 0 bases from V and 10 from J, leaving 13 bases between them. Looked up from germline, CDR1 is LGHDT and CDR2 is YNNKEL (reference sequence). CDR3 length: 14 residues. The CDR3 DNA reads TGTGCCAGCAGCCAAGAAGCTGGCTCCGGGGAGCAGTTCTTC. As protein: CASSQEAGSGEQFF.

This clonotype occurred many times. In DNA, the CDR3 is TGTGCCAGCAGCCGAACGACAGGGGGAGGGGAGACCCAGTACTTC. Translating it yields CASSRTTGGGETQYF. The chain recombines TRBV3-1 with TRBJ2-5, with TRBD1 matching 9 bases. V shed 4 bases, J shed 5 bases, and the junction held 8 bases outside the gene matches. Germline lookup yields CDR1 LGHDT and CDR2 YNNKEL (reference sequence). This CDR3 is 15 amino acids long.

This clonotype was found a few times. The V gene is TRBV4-3, the J gene TRBJ2-7, with 7 bases matching TRBD2. Germline loops: CDR1 LGHNA, CDR2 YSLEER. Trimming cost V 0 bases and J 2 bases; bases outside gene matches: 7. CDR3 size: 16 residues. The CDR3 loop reads CASSQEAQRGPYEQYF. As DNA, the CDR3 is TGCGCCAGCAGCCAAGAGGCCCAGCGGGGACCCTACGAGCAGTACTTC.

The V and J genes are TRBV18 and TRBJ2-3; 10 bases agree with TRBD2. This CDR3 has 16 residues. V lost 4 bases to trimming and J lost 1 base; unmatched junction nucleotides: 5. Germline lookup yields CDR1 KGHSH and CDR2 LQKENI. This chain's CDR3 is CASSLSSGSGTDTQYF. The DNA of the CDR3 is TGTGCCAGCTCACTCTCTAGCGGGAGTGGCACAGATACGCAGTATTTT. The full variable domain, with the rest looked up from reference TRBV18 and TRBJ2-3, is NAGVMQNPRHLVRRRGQEARLRCSPMKGHSHVYWYRQLPEEGLKFMVYLQKENIIDESGMPKERFSAEFPKEGPSILRIQQVVRGDSAAYFCASSLSSGSGTDTQYFGPGTRLTVL.

This clonotype was observed at least ten times. CDR3 residues: CASIDRVKNTEAFF. The CDR3 DNA reads TGTGCCAGTATTGACAGGGTGAAGAACACTGAAGCTTTCTTT. The V gene is TRBV19, the J gene TRBJ1-1; 7 bases match TRBD1. The CDR3 extends over 14 amino acids. Germline assignment: CDR1 LNHDA and CDR2 SQIVND (reference sequence). With V trimmed by 7 bases and J by 1 base, 6 bases remained unmatched.

The chain employs TRBV5-1 and TRBJ1-6, with unresolved D. Germline CDR1 SGHRS, CDR2 YFSETQ. The CDR3 is 11 residues long. Trimming removed 0 bases at V and 10 bases at J, with 2 bases between. The CDR3 loop reads CASSLASPLHF. CDR3 nucleotide sequence: TGCGCCAGCAGCTTGGCCTCACCCCTCCACTTT.